The text below deals with one TCR beta chain. Each sample came from a Caucasian adult donor living in Nashville, Tennessee. Division of CD4+ cells produced a CD45RA+ naive subset and a CD45RA-negative memory subset. The sample originates from a study of shared clonotypes between healthy human individuals. The CDR3 loop spans 15 amino acids. The V gene's germline CDR1 is SGHVS and CDR2 FNYEAQ. V lost 6 bases and J 1 base, leaving 15 bases between the germline ends. The repertoire was sequenced with immunoSEQ multiplex PCR; TCRdb's copy has only in-frame clones and lacks some. The sample lists approximately 2,300,000 clones; roughly 92% were seen once.

Sequencing used naive CD4+ T cells from PBMCs. As for subset: CD45RA+ positively selected. The origin of this receptor is a man younger than 35 in good health. Some clones in this sample may be carry-over from other donors' samples. The chain carries TRBV7-6 and TRBJ1-1; D ambiguous. In DNA, the CDR3 is TGTGCCAGCAGTCCCAGTAGGGTCAGGAACACTGAAGCTTTCTTT. Its translation is CASSPSRVRNTEAFF. Full variable domain (rest looked up from reference TRBV7-6 and TRBJ1-1): GAGVSQSPRYKVTKRGQDVALRCDPISGHVSLYWYRQALGQGPEFLTYFNYEAQQDKSGLPNDRFSAERPEGSISTLTIQRTEQRDSAMYRCASSPSRVRNTEAFFGQGTRLTVV.